Sample share makes the clone carrying this T cell receptor beta chain medium-sized. No antigen is known for it. Trimming removed 3 bases from V and 0 bases from J; junction bases left unmatched: 3. Germline V CDR1 and CDR2: SGHTA, FQGTGA. The CDR3 is 15 residues long. The time point here: pre-treatment sample, taken before nivolumab and TIL therapy. The tumor samples were excised metastases, mostly pleural nodules or supraclavicular lymph nodes. These data belong to a study of TIL therapy for anti-PD-1-resistant metastatic lung cancer. Study details: Median tumor mutation burden was 1.5 mutations per megabase.

This was the immunoSEQ v3 assay. Sequencing depth was some 2 million read pairs for survey level, roughly 4.5-6.5 million for deep. Produced via immunoSEQ multiplex PCR; TCRdb's table is partial and in-frame only. The table includes 12,000 or so clones, roughly 60% detected once. Whole-study findings and limits: Compared with baseline intratumoral T cells, expanded TIL cultures were more clonal and less diverse (around 5.7% vs 31%). Many TIL product clones were absent from baseline tumor, suggesting clonal contraction.

This clonotype originated in a person between 30 and 80 years old with non-small cell lung cancer. The chain combines TRBV7-3 with TRBJ2-3; TRBD2 matches 7 bases. The sample in question was tumor tissue, obtained at baseline. This chain's CDR3 is CASSLSRGSTDTQYF. The CDR3 DNA sequence: TGTGCCAGCAGCTTGTCGCGGGGGAGCACAGATACGCAGTATTTT.